These 21 T cell receptor beta chains came from one sample sequenced in a study of CD8+ T cells in alopecia areata. TCR sequencing used cDNA made by reverse transcription of extracted RNA. Some clones are missing from TCRdb's copy, which holds only in-frame ones; the method was immunoSEQ multiplex PCR. The repertoire holds about 110,000 clones, with approximately 61% as singletons. Sequencing used NKG2D-low CD8+ T cells sorted from blood. These receptors were taken from a human donor with alopecia areata.

A few counts support this clone. CDR3 bases: TGTGCCAGCAGCCCCGGGACATCTAATGGCTACACCTTC. Protein sequence: CASSPGTSNGYTF. The chain joins TRBV7-9 to TRBJ1-2, with D possibly matching TRBD1 (6 bases). The germline V and J ends were trimmed by 5 bases and 6 bases, with 13 bases remaining between them. The CDR3 spans 13 residues. Germline V CDR1 and CDR2: SEHNR, FQNEAQ (reference sequence). Variable domain in full (rest from reference TRBV7-9 and TRBJ1-2): DTGVSQNPRHKITKRGQNVTFRCDPISEHNRLYWYRQTLGQGPEFLTYFQNEAQLEKSRLLSDRFSAERPKGSFSTLEIQRTEQGDSAMYLCASSPGTSNGYTFGSGTRLTVV.

The chain recombines TRBV27 with TRBJ1-1; no clear D. CDR1 and CDR2 from the germline V gene are MNHEY and SMNVEV (reference sequence). Trimming took 2 bases from V and 7 from J, leaving 8 bases between them. The CDR3 runs to 12 residues. CDR3 sequence: CASSLGKGEAFF. The CDR3 DNA reads as TGTGCCAGCAGTTTAGGTAAAGGTGAAGCTTTCTTT.

This clone has a handful of counts. The V and J genes are TRBV10-2 and TRBJ2-3; D gene unclear. Trimming stripped 4 bases from V and 2 bases from J, with 4 bases between. This CDR3 has 12 residues. Germline CDR1 reads WSHSY; CDR2 reads SAAADI. The chain's CDR3 is CASSVYTDTQYF. The CDR3 coding sequence is TGCGCCAGCAGTGTGTACACAGATACGCAGTATTTT.

CDR3 nucleotides: TGTGCCAGCAGCGTAAACGGCTTCGACGAGCAGTACTTC. This codes for CASSVNGFDEQYF. The V and J genes are TRBV9 and TRBJ2-7; D remains unclear. Germline assignment: CDR1 SGDLS and CDR2 YYNGEE. CDR3 length equals 13 residues. V lost 1 base to trimming and J lost 5 bases, with 10 bases between them.

The chain carries TRBV28 and TRBJ2-5, with 7 bases identical to TRBD1. The better agreement between TRBJ2-7 and the DNA end casts doubt on the J call. CDR1 and CDR2 (germline): MDHEN, SYDVKM. This CDR3 is built from 13 residues. This chain's CDR3 is CASSKITGDEQYF. CDR3 DNA: TGTGCCAGCAGCAAAATTACAGGGGACGAGCAGTACTTC.

The CDR3 sequence: CASSLTASINEQFF. The CDR3 DNA follows: TGTGCCAGCAGCTTAACGGCTAGTATCAATGAGCAGTTCTTC. The chain links TRBV7-3 to TRBJ2-1, with no clear D. Germline CDR1 is SGHTA and CDR2 is FQGTGA. V lost 0 bases and J 6 bases, leaving 9 bases between the germline ends. This CDR3 spans 14 amino acids.

The V call is TRBV9, the J call TRBJ2-1; the D is unclear. Germline loops: CDR1 SGDLS, CDR2 YYNGEE. V was cut by 0 bases and J by 9 bases, with 7 bases left in between. This CDR3 has 12 residues. The CDR3 DNA sequence: TGTGCCAGCAGCGTAGTTGAAGGTGAGCAGTTCTTC. Protein sequence: CASSVVEGEQFF.

For the CDR3, the DNA is TGCGCCAGCAGCCATACGGCCTACGAGCAGTACTTC. It specifies CASSHTAYEQYF. The gene calls are TRBV4-1 and TRBJ2-7; D ambiguous. The CDR3 contains 12 residues. Trimming pared 3 bases from V and 2 bases from J, leaving 5 bases between. The V gene's germline CDR1 is MGHRA and CDR2 YSYEKL.

The chain joins TRBV29-1 to TRBJ2-7, with D possibly TRBD2 on 6 matching bases. Trimming removed 3 bases at V and 1 base at J, with 10 bases between. Germline-derived CDR1 and CDR2 are SQVTM and ANQGSEA. CDR3 length: 13 amino acids. The CDR3 is CSVDGTDSYEQYF. CDR3 coding DNA: TGCAGCGTTGATGGGACTGATTCCTACGAGCAGTACTTC.

This clone was recorded once. V and J are TRBV11-2 and TRBJ2-7, with 10 bases lining up with TRBD1. The CDR3 has 14 residues. Trimming cost V 5 bases and J 2 bases; bases outside gene matches: 3. From germline, CDR1 is SGHAT and CDR2 FQNNGV. The CDR3 sequence: CASSPGQGAYEQYF. The CDR3 DNA follows: TGTGCCAGCAGCCCAGGACAGGGGGCCTACGAGCAGTACTTC.

This clone was counted only a few times. The chain carries TRBV6-5 and TRBJ2-7; D is unclear. Trimming took off 2 bases at V and 7 bases at J, with 15 bases between the two ends. The germline CDR1 and CDR2 sequences are MNHEY and SVGAGI. The CDR3 sequence is 14 residues long. The CDR3 loop is CASSYTSTLTEQYF. CDR3 DNA sequence: TGTGCCAGCAGTTACACGTCTACTCTGACGGAGCAGTACTTC.

V usage is TRBV6-1 and J usage is TRBJ1-2, with D possibly being TRBD1 (5 bases). Germline-derived CDR1 and CDR2 are MNHNS and SASEGT. The CDR3 spans 12 residues. Deletions cut 8 bases from V and 4 bases from J, with 11 bases between. In DNA, the CDR3 is TGTGCCAGCCTCAAAGGGACCTATGGCTACACCTTC. It encodes CASLKGTYGYTF.

The CDR3 nucleotides read TGTGCCAGCAGCTTGTTCCCGGGGAGTACGGAAAAACTGTTTTTT. It codes for CASSLFPGSTEKLFF. The chain joins TRBV5-4 to TRBJ1-4; D is unclear. The CDR3 covers 15 residues. The germline V and J ends were trimmed by 1 base and 8 bases, with 15 bases remaining between them. The germline V gene encodes CDR1 SGHNT and CDR2 YYREEE (reference sequence).

The chain combines TRBV13 with TRBJ2-1; 9 bases agree with TRBD2. The CDR3 sequence is 18 residues long. V dropped 0 bases and J dropped 2; count of bases not matched to a gene: 8. Looked up from germline, CDR1 is PRHDT and CDR2 is FYEKMQ (reference sequence). CDR3 loop: CASSLGLRLAGTYNEQFF. The DNA for the CDR3 is TGTGCCAGCAGCTTAGGTCTTAGGCTAGCGGGAACCTACAATGAGCAGTTCTTC.

The chain employs TRBV27 and TRBJ1-1; D remains ambiguous. Germline-derived CDR1 and CDR2 are MNHEY and SMNVEV (reference sequence). This CDR3 has 13 residues. Trimming removed 8 bases at V and 6 bases at J, with 16 bases between. The CDR3 DNA follows: TGTGCCAGCTGTATCGCATGGGGATCTGAAGCTTTCTTT. This translates into CASCIAWGSEAFF.

The chain is built from TRBV18 and TRBJ2-3; 7 bases match TRBD2. The CDR3 has 17 residues. V gave up 0 bases and J gave up 3 bases; unmatched junction bases: 9. Germline CDR1 KGHSH, CDR2 LQKENI. The DNA of the CDR3 is TGTGCCAGCTCACCACCGCCCACGCGGGAGCATACAGATACGCAGTATTTT. This translates into CASSPPPTREHTDTQYF.

Concerning this clone itself: Within the sample, other DNA sequences also encode this same CDR3. V gene TRBV27 combines with J gene TRBJ2-7, with D perhaps TRBD1 (6 bases). The germline V gene encodes CDR1 MNHEY and CDR2 SMNVEV (reference sequence). The CDR3 is 15 amino acids. The V gene lost 6 bases and the J gene lost 0 bases, with 15 bases spanning the gap. Here the CDR3 reads CASSPGTLSSYEQYF. In nucleotides, the CDR3 is TGTGCCAGCAGCCCCGGGACACTGAGCTCCTACGAGCAGTACTTC.

This clone occurred a few times. This chain connects TRBV13 to TRBJ2-2, with no clear D. Germline values: CDR1 PRHDT, CDR2 FYEKMQ (reference sequence). The CDR3 length is 12 residues. V lost 6 bases and J 5 bases, leaving 7 bases between the germline ends. The chain's CDR3 is CASRVGTGELFF. The CDR3 region has the DNA TGTGCCAGCAGGGTGGGAACCGGGGAGCTGTTTTTT.

This clone has only a few counts. The chain couples TRBV7-9 to TRBJ2-1; tentatively, D is TRBD2 (6 bases). The CDR3 extends over 16 amino acids. The V and J ends lost 1 base and 7 bases respectively, with 17 bases between them. In germline, CDR1 is SEHNR, CDR2 FQNEAQ (reference sequence). CDR3 DNA: TGTGCCAGCAGCTTAGAAACCCGACTAGTAGGAAATGAGCAGTTCTTC. It specifies CASSLETRLVGNEQFF.

This clone came up many times. V gene TRBV28 combines with J gene TRBJ2-5, with 8 nucleotides matching TRBD1. Germline CDR1 reads MDHEN; CDR2 reads SYDVKM. There are 15 residues in the CDR3. Trimming took 2 bases from V and 4 from J; bases not matched to a gene: 6. The CDR3 protein is CASSLEQGAGETQYF. The CDR3 DNA reads as TGTGCCAGCAGTTTAGAGCAGGGGGCCGGAGAGACCCAGTACTTC. The entire variable domain, with the rest obtained from reference TRBV28 and TRBJ2-5, is as follows: DVKVTQSSRYLVKRTGEKVFLECVQDMDHENMFWYRQDPGLGLRLIYFSYDVKMKEKGDIPEGYSVSREKKERFSLILESASTNQTSMYLCASSLEQGAGETQYFGPGTRLLVL.

V and J are TRBV10-3 and TRBJ2-7; D unclear. Trimming removed 3 bases at V and 5 bases at J, with 11 bases between. CDR1 and CDR2 from the germline V gene are ENHRY and SYGVKD. This CDR3 has 13 amino acids. DNA of the CDR3: TGTGCCATCAGTGAAAAACAGAGCGACGAGCAGTACTTC. Its translation is CAISEKQSDEQYF.